Presented here are 15 T cell receptor beta chains from one specimen sequenced in a study of human T cells and chemical hapten exposure. This sample's time point: patch test 1, 2 weeks after DPC sensitization. Treatment reported: therapeutic diphenylcyclopropenone sensitization with weekly scalp DPC. TCRdb used MiXCR to reprocess the RACE reads, holding one entry per CDR3 protein. The data hold around 150,000 distinct CDR3 sequences, with approximately 15% observed a single time. Material: whole blood, obtained in connection with sensitization to the hapten diphenylcyclopropenone (DPC). The receptors stem from a woman between 25 and 40 years old with alopecia areata. Some clones in this sample may be carry-over from other donors' samples.

The chain carries TRBV20-1 and TRBJ2-3; possibly TRBD1 or TRBD2 for D (5 bases each). The CDR3 sequence is 13 residues long. V lost 3 bases to trimming and J lost 0 bases, with 7 bases between them. Germline V gene sequence: CDR1 DFQATT, CDR2 SNEGSKA (reference sequence). CDR3 residues: CSARGDSTDTQYF. The CDR3 DNA follows: TGCAGTGCTAGGGGGGACAGCACAGATACGCAGTATTTT.

This clonotype has a handful of counts. V usage is TRBV10-3 and J usage is TRBJ2-1; 7 bases map to TRBD1. V lost 8 bases, J lost 0 bases, and 7 bases stayed unmatched. This CDR3 region has 15 residues. The germline CDR1 and CDR2 sequences are ENHRY and SYGVKD. The CDR3 here is CAIRPRDSSYNEQFF. The CDR3 nucleotides are TGTGCCATCCGCCCCCGGGACAGCTCCTACAATGAGCAGTTCTTC.

This clonotype has only a few counts. The V and J genes are TRBV9 and TRBJ2-2, with a tentative D call TRBD1 (6 bases). The V end was cut by 6 bases, the J end by 3 bases, with 12 bases between. Germline CDR1 is SGDLS and CDR2 is YYNGEE. The CDR3 runs to 14 residues. CDR3 DNA sequence: TGTGCCAGCACAGGGGCGTGGGACACCGGGGAGCTGTTTTTT. This codes for CASTGAWDTGELFF.

This chain uses TRBV7-9 with TRBJ2-3, with D unclear. This CDR3 comprises 15 residues. The V end was cut by 5 bases, the J end by 1 base, with 13 bases between. Germline CDR1 is SEHNR and CDR2 is FQNEAQ (reference sequence). Here the CDR3 DNA reads TGTGCCAGCAGCGGAAACTTGGGCGGCACAGATACGCAGTATTTT. Translation gives CASSGNLGGTDTQYF. The full variable domain, with the rest looked up from reference TRBV7-9 and TRBJ2-3, is DTGVSQNPRHKITKRGQNVTFRCDPISEHNRLYWYRQTLGQGPEFLTYFQNEAQLEKSRLLSDRFSAERPKGSFSTLEIQRTEQGDSAMYLCASSGNLGGTDTQYFGPGTRLTVL.

This chain uses TRBV24-1 with TRBJ2-1; D unclear. V gave up 4 bases and J gave up 2 bases, with 20 bases separating them. Germline CDR1 KGHDR, CDR2 SFDVKD. CDR3 size: 18 residues. CDR3 sequence: CATSDRVDTLRPYNEQFF. In nucleotides, the CDR3 is TGTGCCACCAGTGACCGCGTAGACACCCTGCGCCCCTACAATGAGCAGTTCTTC.

Comment on this clonotype: A much larger clone differs from this one at a single base, so this may be a read error. The V gene is TRBV10-2, the J gene TRBJ1-6, with D possibly TRBD1 on 6 matching bases. Germline lookup yields CDR1 WSHSY and CDR2 SAAADI. The CDR3 extends over 14 amino acids. V was trimmed by 10 bases and J by 0 bases, leaving 10 bases between them. The DNA for the CDR3 is TGCGCCAACACAGGGAGCTCCTATAATTCACCCCTCCACTTT. Its protein is CANTGSSYNSPLHF.

The genes are TRBV3-1 and TRBJ1-5; D unclear. V was clipped by 1 base and J by 6 bases, with 4 bases between them. CDR1 and CDR2 from the germline V gene are LGHDT and YNNKEL (reference sequence). This CDR3 contains 12 residues. The CDR3 protein is CASSQGTQPQHF. For the CDR3, the DNA is TGTGCCAGCAGCCAAGGGACTCAGCCCCAGCATTTT.

This clonotype appeared many times. The CDR3 DNA reads as TGTGCCAGCAGCCCCCTAGCGGGGGCTAACACCGGGGAGCTGTTTTTT. It specifies CASSPLAGANTGELFF. The chain carries TRBV3-1 and TRBJ2-2; 10 positions match TRBD2. From germline, CDR1 is LGHDT and CDR2 YNNKEL (reference sequence). There are 16 residues in the CDR3. Germline trimming cut 4 bases from V and 2 bases from J; bases unmatched to any gene: 4.

The table lists this clonotype with many counts. The gene calls are TRBV29-1 and TRBJ1-1; the D is unclear. Trimming left V 2 bases short and J 0 bases short, with 10 bases between. This CDR3 is built from 14 residues. CDR1 is SQVTM, CDR2 ANQGSEA, per germline. The CDR3 region is CSVEFARVNTEAFF. The CDR3 DNA reads TGCAGCGTTGAATTTGCTCGTGTGAACACTGAAGCTTTCTTT.

This clonotype came up many times. The gene calls are TRBV20-1 and TRBJ2-1; no clear D. Looked up from germline, CDR1 is DFQATT and CDR2 is SNEGSKA (reference sequence). V shed 2 bases and J shed 9 bases, with 5 bases lying between them. The CDR3 contains 10 residues. CDR3 sequence: CSARLGEQFF. The CDR3 DNA sequence: TGCAGTGCTAGACTCGGTGAGCAGTTCTTC.

The J gene is TRBJ2-2, the V gene TRBV18; D not resolved. Germline loops: CDR1 KGHSH, CDR2 LQKENI. Between the trimmed V and J ends, which lost 0 bases and 1 base, there was a span of 12 bases. This CDR3 comprises 17 residues. CDR3 in amino acids: CASSPPREKRNTGELFF. The CDR3 region has the DNA TGTGCCAGCTCACCACCTAGGGAAAAGAGGAACACCGGGGAGCTGTTTTTT. The full variable domain, rest sourced from reference TRBV18 and TRBJ2-2, is NAGVMQNPRHLVRRRGQEARLRCSPMKGHSHVYWYRQLPEEGLKFMVYLQKENIIDESGMPKERFSAEFPKEGPSILRIQQVVRGDSAAYFCASSPPREKRNTGELFFGEGSRLTVL.

The chain employs TRBV12-3 or TRBV12-4 and TRBJ2-7; TRBD1 matches at 9 bases. V was pared by 2 bases and J by 4 bases, with 9 bases of the junction left unmatched. This CDR3 region has 16 residues. DNA of the CDR3: TGTGCCAGCAGTTTATATCCGGGACAGGGTGTTTACGAGCAGTACTTC. Residues: CASSLYPGQGVYEQYF.

This clonotype occurred a few times. V usage is TRBV20-1 and J usage is TRBJ2-5; 8 bases align to TRBD2. The CDR3 spans 14 residues. CDR1 is DFQATT and CDR2 is SNEGSKA in the germline V gene (reference sequence). V lost 3 bases to trimming and J lost 5 bases; unmatched junction nucleotides: 8. This chain's CDR3 is CSASRTSPWETQYF. CDR3 DNA sequence: TGCAGTGCTAGTCGGACTAGCCCTTGGGAGACCCAGTACTTC.

This clonotype appeared a few times. The chain links TRBV13 to TRBJ1-4, with no clear D. CDR3 length: 14 amino acids. Trimming cost V 4 bases and J 6 bases, with 12 bases left between them. CDR1 and CDR2 from the germline V gene are PRHDT and FYEKMQ (reference sequence). The CDR3 here is CASSSALVDEKLFF. CDR3 bases: TGTGCCAGCAGCTCGGCGTTGGTGGATGAAAAACTGTTTTTT.

This clonotype has a count of ten or more. This rearrangement joins TRBV7-9 to TRBJ2-7, with a tentative D call TRBD1 (6 bases). This CDR3 spans 11 amino acids. With 5 bases removed from V and 7 bases from J, the gap between germline ends came to 9 bases. Germline loops: CDR1 SEHNR, CDR2 FQNEAQ (reference sequence). DNA of the CDR3: TGTGCCAGCAGCCTGAGGGGGGAGCAGTACTTC. This gives the protein CASSLRGEQYF.